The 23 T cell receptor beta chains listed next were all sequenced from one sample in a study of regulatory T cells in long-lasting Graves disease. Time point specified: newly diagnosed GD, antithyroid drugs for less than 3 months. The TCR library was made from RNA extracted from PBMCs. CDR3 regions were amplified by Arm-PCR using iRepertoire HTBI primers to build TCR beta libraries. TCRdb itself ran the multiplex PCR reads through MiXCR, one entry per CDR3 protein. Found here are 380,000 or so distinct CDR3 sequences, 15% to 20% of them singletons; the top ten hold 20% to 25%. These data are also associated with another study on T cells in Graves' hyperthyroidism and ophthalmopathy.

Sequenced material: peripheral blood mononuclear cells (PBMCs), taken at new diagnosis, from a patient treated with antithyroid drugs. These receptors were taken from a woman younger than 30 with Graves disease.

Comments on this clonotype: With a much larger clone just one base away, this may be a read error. The CDR3: CASSRGGALGPGSYNEQFF. DNA for the CDR3: TGTGCCAGCAGCAGAGGGGGGGCACTTGGCCCGGGCTCCTACAATGAGCAGTTCTTC. The V call is TRBV2, the J call TRBJ2-1; a possible D gene is TRBD2 (7 bases). Deletions cut 6 bases from V and 0 bases from J, with 24 bases between. Germline V gene data show CDR1 as SNHLY and CDR2 as FYNNEI. The CDR3 runs to 19 residues.

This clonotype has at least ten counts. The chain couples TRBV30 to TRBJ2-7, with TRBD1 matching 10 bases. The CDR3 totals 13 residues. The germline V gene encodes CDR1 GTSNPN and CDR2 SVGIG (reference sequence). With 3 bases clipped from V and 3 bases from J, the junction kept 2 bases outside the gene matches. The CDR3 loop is CAWRRTGGYEQYF. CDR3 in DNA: TGTGCCTGGAGGCGGACAGGGGGCTACGAGCAGTACTTC.

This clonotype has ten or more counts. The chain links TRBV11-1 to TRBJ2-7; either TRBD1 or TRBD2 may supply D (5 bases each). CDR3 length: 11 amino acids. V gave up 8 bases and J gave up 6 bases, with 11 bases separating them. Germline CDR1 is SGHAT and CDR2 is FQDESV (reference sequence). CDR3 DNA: TGTGCCAGCGCATGGGACGGCGAGCAGTACTTC. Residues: CASAWDGEQYF. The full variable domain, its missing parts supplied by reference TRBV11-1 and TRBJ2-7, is EAEVAQSPRYKITEKSQAVAFWCDPISGHATLYWYRQILGQGPELLVQFQDESVVDDSQLPKDRFSAERLKGVDSTLKIQPAELGDSAMYLCASAWDGEQYFGPGTRLTVT.

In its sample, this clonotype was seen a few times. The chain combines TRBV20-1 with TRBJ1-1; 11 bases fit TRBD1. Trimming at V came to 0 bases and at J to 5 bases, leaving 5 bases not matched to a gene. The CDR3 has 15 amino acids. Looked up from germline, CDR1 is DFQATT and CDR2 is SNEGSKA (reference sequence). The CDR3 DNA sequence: TGCAGTGCTAGAGATTTAAGGGACAGGGGGACTGAAGCTTTCTTT. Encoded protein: CSARDLRDRGTEAFF.

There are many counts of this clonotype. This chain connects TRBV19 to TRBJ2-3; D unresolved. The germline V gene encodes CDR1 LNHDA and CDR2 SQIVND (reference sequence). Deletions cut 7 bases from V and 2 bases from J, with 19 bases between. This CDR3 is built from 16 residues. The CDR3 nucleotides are TGTGCCAGTACAAAGGTGGCTAGTGCCCTCACAGATACGCAGTATTTT. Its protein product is CASTKVASALTDTQYF.

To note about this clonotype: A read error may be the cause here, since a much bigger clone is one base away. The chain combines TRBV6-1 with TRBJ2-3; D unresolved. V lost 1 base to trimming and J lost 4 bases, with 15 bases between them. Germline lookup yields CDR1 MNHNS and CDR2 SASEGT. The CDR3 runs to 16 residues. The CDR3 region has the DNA TGTGCCAGCAGTGAAGGACTCTTCCTTGGGCCAGATACGCAGTATTTT. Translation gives CASSEGLFLGPDTQYF.

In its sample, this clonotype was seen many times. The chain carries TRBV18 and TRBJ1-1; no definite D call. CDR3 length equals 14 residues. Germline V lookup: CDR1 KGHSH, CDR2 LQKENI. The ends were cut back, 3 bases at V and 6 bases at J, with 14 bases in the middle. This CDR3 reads CASSPDQVTAEAFF. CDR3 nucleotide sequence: TGTGCCAGCTCACCCGATCAGGTTACGGCTGAAGCTTTCTTT.

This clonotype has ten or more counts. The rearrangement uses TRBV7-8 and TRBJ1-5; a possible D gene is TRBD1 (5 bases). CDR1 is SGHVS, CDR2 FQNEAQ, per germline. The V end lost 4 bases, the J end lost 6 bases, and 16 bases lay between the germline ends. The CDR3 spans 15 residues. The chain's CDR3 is CASSSGWGLGQPQHF. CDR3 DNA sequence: TGTGCCAGCAGCTCCGGGTGGGGCCTCGGTCAGCCCCAGCATTTT. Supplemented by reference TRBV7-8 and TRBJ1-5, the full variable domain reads GAGVSQSPRYKVAKRGQDVALRCDPISGHVSLFWYQQALGQGPEFLTYFQNEAQLDKSGLPSDRFFAERPEGSVSTLKIQRTQQEDSAVYLCASSSGWGLGQPQHFGDGTRLSIL.

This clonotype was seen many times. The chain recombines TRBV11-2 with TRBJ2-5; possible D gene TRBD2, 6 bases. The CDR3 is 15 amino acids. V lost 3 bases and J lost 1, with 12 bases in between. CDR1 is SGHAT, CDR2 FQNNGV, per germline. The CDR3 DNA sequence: TGTGCCAGCAGCTTCACGCCGGGGGTCCAAGAGACCCAGTACTTC. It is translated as CASSFTPGVQETQYF.

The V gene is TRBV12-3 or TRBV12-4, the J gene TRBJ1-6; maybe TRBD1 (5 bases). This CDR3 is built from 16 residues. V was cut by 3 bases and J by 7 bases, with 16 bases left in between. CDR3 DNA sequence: TGTGCCAGCAGTTTGGTTGTCGGGGGGGGAAATTCACCCCTCCACTTT. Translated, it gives CASSLVVGGGNSPLHF.

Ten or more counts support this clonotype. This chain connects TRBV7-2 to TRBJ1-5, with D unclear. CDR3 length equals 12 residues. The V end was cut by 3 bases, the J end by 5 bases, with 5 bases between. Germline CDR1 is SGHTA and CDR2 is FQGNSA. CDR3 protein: CASSFQDQPQHF. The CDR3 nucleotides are TGTGCCAGCAGCTTCCAGGATCAGCCCCAGCATTTT.

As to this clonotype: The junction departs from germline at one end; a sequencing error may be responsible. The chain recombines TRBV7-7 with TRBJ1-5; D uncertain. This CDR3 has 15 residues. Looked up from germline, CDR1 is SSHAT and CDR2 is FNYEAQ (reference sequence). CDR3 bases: TGTGCTAGCAGCTTGGAAAGAAATAGCAATCAGCCCCAGCATTTT. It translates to CASSLERNSNQPQHF.

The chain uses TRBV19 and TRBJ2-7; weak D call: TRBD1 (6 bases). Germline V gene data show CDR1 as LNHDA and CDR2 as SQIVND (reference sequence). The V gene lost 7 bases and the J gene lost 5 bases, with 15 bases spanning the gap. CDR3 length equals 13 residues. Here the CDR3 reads CASNSGTKNEQYF. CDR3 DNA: TGTGCCAGTAACTCCGGGACAAAGAACGAGCAGTACTTC.

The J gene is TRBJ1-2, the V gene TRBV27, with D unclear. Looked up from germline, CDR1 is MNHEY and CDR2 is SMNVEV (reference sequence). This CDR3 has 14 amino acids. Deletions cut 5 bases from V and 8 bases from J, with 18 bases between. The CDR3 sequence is CASSQTGSLEGYTF. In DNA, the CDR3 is TGTGCCAGCAGTCAGACCGGGTCCCTTGAGGGCTACACCTTC.

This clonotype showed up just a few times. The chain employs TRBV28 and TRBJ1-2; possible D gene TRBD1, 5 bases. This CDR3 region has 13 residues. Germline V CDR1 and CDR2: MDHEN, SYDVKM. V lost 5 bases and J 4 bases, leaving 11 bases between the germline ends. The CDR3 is CASSIRAPYGYTF. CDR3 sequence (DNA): TGTGCCAGCAGTATCAGGGCCCCCTATGGCTACACCTTC.

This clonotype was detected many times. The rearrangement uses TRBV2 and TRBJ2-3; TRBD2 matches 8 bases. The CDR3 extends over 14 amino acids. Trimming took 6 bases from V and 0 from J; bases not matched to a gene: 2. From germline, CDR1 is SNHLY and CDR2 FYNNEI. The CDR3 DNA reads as TGTGCCAGCAGAGGACTAGCCAGCACAGATACGCAGTATTTT. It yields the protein CASRGLASTDTQYF.

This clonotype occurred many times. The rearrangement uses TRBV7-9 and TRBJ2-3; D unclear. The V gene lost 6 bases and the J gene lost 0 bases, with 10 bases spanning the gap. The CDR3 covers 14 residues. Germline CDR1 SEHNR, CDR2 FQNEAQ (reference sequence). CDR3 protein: CASSLAASTDTQYF. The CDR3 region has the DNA TGTGCCAGCAGTTTGGCGGCTAGCACAGATACGCAGTATTTT.

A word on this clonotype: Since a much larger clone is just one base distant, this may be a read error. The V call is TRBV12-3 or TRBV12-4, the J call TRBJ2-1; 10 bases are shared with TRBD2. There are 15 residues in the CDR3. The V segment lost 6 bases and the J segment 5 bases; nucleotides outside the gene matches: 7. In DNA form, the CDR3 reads TGTGCCAGCAGGGAACTAGCGGGGTCTCACAATGAGCAGTTCTTC. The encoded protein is CASRELAGSHNEQFF.

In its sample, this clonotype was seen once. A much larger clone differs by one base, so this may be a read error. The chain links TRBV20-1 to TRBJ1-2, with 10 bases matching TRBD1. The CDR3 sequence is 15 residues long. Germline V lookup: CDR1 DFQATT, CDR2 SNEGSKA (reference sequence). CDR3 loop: CSARPLDRGAHGHTF. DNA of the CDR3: TGCAGTGCTAGACCCCTGGACAGGGGGGCCCATGGCCACACCTTC.

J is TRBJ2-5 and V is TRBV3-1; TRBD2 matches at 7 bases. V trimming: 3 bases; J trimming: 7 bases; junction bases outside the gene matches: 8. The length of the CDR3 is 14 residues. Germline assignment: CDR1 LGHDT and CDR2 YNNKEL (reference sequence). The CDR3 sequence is CASSHGTTQRTQYF. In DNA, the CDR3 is TGTGCCAGCAGCCACGGGACTACCCAGAGGACCCAGTACTTC.

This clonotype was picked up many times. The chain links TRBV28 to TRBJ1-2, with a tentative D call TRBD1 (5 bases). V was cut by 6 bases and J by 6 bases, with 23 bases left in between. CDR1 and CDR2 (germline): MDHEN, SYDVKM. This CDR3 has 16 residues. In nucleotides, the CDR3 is TGTGCCAGCAGCCGCGAATCGGGGGGGGATGGAAATGGCTACACCTTC. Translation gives CASSRESGGDGNGYTF.

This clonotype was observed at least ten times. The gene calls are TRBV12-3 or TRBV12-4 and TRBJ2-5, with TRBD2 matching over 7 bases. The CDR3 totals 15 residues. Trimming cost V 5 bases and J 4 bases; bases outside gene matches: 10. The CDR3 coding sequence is TGTGCCAGCAGTCAGAGGACTAGTAACCGAGAGACCCAGTACTTC. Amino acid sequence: CASSQRTSNRETQYF.

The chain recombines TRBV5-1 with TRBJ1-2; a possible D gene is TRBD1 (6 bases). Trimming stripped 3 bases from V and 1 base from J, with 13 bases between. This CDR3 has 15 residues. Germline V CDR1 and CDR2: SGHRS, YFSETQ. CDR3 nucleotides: TGCGCCAGCAGCTCCGGGGGGGGGCATAACTATGGCTACACCTTC. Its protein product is CASSSGGGHNYGYTF.